This T cell receptor beta chain was identified during a study of cytomegalovirus exposure and HLA in healthy donors. Vbeta (60) and Jbeta (13) primers were used in the PCR. The table came from immunoSEQ multiplex PCR; TCRdb's copy has only in-frame clones and leaves some out. Of approximately 100,000 clones listed, roughly 79% are singletons. The CDR3 consists of 14 residues. The germline CDR1 and CDR2 sequences are SGHTA and FQGNSA. V dropped 3 bases and J dropped 4 bases, with 12 bases sitting between them. Overall study results and limits: Through in vitro validation, a few CMV-associated chains were shown to be specific for CMV antigens. The study labeled fewer than 200 TCR beta chains cytomegalovirus-associated. Reports indicated that the classifier achieved high specificity and sensitivity in diagnosing cytomegalovirus status.

As regards this clone: Its matching antigen is unknown.

This clonotype originated in a woman between 40 and 55 years old in good health and CMV-seronegative. Material: PBMCs. This chain joins TRBV7-2 and TRBJ1-1; D gene unclear. CDR3 sequence reads: CASSFSRGGTEAFF. In DNA, the CDR3 is TGTGCCAGCAGCTTCTCCCGAGGCGGCACTGAAGCTTTCTTT.